A single sample is the source of the 27 T cell receptor beta chains below, sequenced in a study of regulatory T cells in long-lasting Graves disease. Time point described: newly diagnosed GD, antithyroid drugs for less than 3 months. The TCR library was prepared using RNA isolated from PBMCs. According to the study, TCR beta libraries were built with iRepertoire HTBI primers and CDR3-region Arm-PCR. Via MiXCR, TCRdb re-called the multiplex PCR reads, giving one row per CDR3 protein. The sample holds 350,000 to 450,000 distinct CDR3 sequences, 15% seen once. Separately, the same data were catalogued under a study of T cells in Graves' hyperthyroidism and ophthalmopathy.

Material: peripheral blood mononuclear cells (PBMCs), obtained at new diagnosis, from a patient treated with antithyroid drugs. These receptors came from a middle-aged woman with Graves disease.

This clonotype was observed many times. This chain uses TRBV28 with TRBJ1-1; D call uncertain. This CDR3 contains 12 residues. The germline CDR1 and CDR2 sequences are MDHEN and SYDVKM. V was pared by 5 bases and J by 4 bases, with 8 bases between. The CDR3 here is CASSVSVTEAFF. The DNA for the CDR3 is TGTGCCAGCAGTGTGTCTGTCACTGAAGCTTTCTTT.

This clonotype was recorded at least ten times. V is TRBV30 and J is TRBJ2-5; 10 positions match TRBD1. Trimming cost V 2 bases and J 3 bases; bases outside gene matches: 6. The CDR3 extends over 15 amino acids. Germline CDR1 and CDR2: GTSNPN and SVGIG (reference sequence). CDR3 nucleotide sequence: TGTGCCTGGAGTCGCTCGGGACAGGGGAAAGAGACCCAGTACTTC. Protein product: CAWSRSGQGKETQYF.

The V gene is TRBV2, the J gene TRBJ2-1, with D maybe TRBD2 (6 bases). CDR3 length equals 16 residues. V lost 4 bases and J lost 7, with 20 bases in between. Germline V gives CDR1 SNHLY, CDR2 FYNNEI. CDR3 region: CASSGLGLPVGNEQFF. The CDR3 DNA sequence: TGTGCCAGCAGTGGATTAGGACTACCTGTTGGGAATGAGCAGTTCTTC.

This clonotype was detected many times. V and J are TRBV28 and TRBJ2-7, with D maybe TRBD2 (6 bases). Trimming shortened V by 10 bases and J by 4 bases, and 17 bases separated the two germline ends. This CDR3 is 13 amino acids long. The germline V gene has CDR1 MDHEN and CDR2 SYDVKM. Written as DNA, the CDR3 is TGTGCCACCATCTCCCGGGAGACGTACGAGCAGTACTTC. Amino acid sequence: CATISRETYEQYF. Together with reference TRBV28 and TRBJ2-7, the CDR3 gives the full variable domain: DVKVTQSSRYLVKRTGEKVFLECVQDMDHENMFWYRQDPGLGLRLIYFSYDVKMKEKGDIPEGYSVSREKKERFSLILESASTNQTSMYLCATISRETYEQYFGPGTRLTVT.

This clonotype was seen a few times. The chain joins TRBV12-3 or TRBV12-4 to TRBJ2-1; the D is unclear. The CDR3 length is 12 residues. Trimming took 7 bases from V and 9 from J, leaving 13 bases between them. The CDR3 sequence: CASTLAMGEQFF. The CDR3 coding sequence is TGTGCCAGCACCCTCGCGATGGGTGAGCAGTTCTTC.

The V and J genes are TRBV5-1 and TRBJ1-1; no clear D gene. Trimming pared 4 bases from V and 4 bases from J, leaving 17 bases between. CDR1 is SGHRS and CDR2 is YFSETQ in the germline V gene. This CDR3 region has 15 residues. The CDR3 coding sequence is TGCGCCAGCAGCCCCCGCGCAAGTTGGGGCACTGAAGCTTTCTTT. This sequence encodes CASSPRASWGTEAFF.

This clonotype was found many times. The chain links TRBV6-2 or TRBV6-3 to TRBJ1-2; TRBD1 agrees at 8 bases. Germline V gene data show CDR1 as MNHEY and CDR2 as SVGEGT. V was pared by 8 bases and J by 5 bases, with 7 bases of the junction left unmatched. The CDR3 totals 13 residues. The CDR3 DNA reads as TGTGCCAGCCATGGACAGGGAGGATATGGCTACACCTTC. This sequence encodes CASHGQGGYGYTF.

This clonotype was detected ten times or more. This chain links TRBV10-3 with TRBJ2-7; 12 bases align to TRBD2. Germline V lookup: CDR1 ENHRY, CDR2 SYGVKD. V trimming: 6 bases; J trimming: 2 bases; junction bases outside the gene matches: 5. The CDR3 spans 15 residues. CDR3 DNA: TGTGCCATCAGGCGGACTAGCGGGAAACCCTACGAGCAGTACTTC. Encoded protein: CAIRRTSGKPYEQYF.

V is TRBV5-1 and J is TRBJ2-1; 7 bases map to TRBD1. The V gene's germline CDR1 is SGHRS and CDR2 YFSETQ. The CDR3 is 15 amino acids. V lost 4 bases, J lost 0 bases, and 4 bases stayed unmatched. As DNA, the CDR3 is TGCGCCAGCAGCGGAACAGGGGTCTCCTACAATGAGCAGTTCTTC. Its translation is CASSGTGVSYNEQFF.

This clonotype was observed many times. The CDR3: CASSFRTRGEETQYF. As DNA, the CDR3 is TGTGCCAGCAGCTTCAGAACACGGGGAGAGGAGACCCAGTACTTC. V usage is TRBV11-3 and J usage is TRBJ2-5; weak D call: TRBD2 (5 bases). The CDR3 totals 15 residues. Germline V gene data show CDR1 as SGHNT and CDR2 as YENEEA. The V and J ends lost 3 bases and 5 bases respectively, with 16 bases between them.

There are many counts of this clonotype. CDR3 region: CASRLYPAGAYEQYF. The CDR3 DNA is TGTGCCAGCAGGTTGTATCCGGCAGGAGCCTACGAGCAGTACTTC. The rearrangement links TRBV2 to TRBJ2-7; no reliable D call. This CDR3 contains 15 residues. CDR1 and CDR2 (germline): SNHLY, FYNNEI. The germline V and J ends were trimmed by 6 bases and 2 bases, with 17 bases remaining between them.

This clonotype was detected ten times or more. CDR3 sequence reads: CASSFSGSGTGELFF. CDR3 coding DNA: TGTGCCAGCAGCTTCAGCGGGAGCGGCACCGGGGAGCTGTTTTTT. The V gene is TRBV11-3, the J gene TRBJ2-2; TRBD2 matches at 8 bases. The CDR3 runs to 15 residues. After removal of 3 bases from V and 4 bases from J, the junction contained 4 bases not matched to a gene. CDR1 and CDR2 from the germline V gene are SGHNT and YENEEA.

This clonotype was detected many times. The rearrangement links TRBV4-1 to TRBJ2-6, with D perhaps TRBD1 (5 bases). Germline CDR1 and CDR2: MGHRA and YSYEKL. V lost 7 bases and J 0 bases, leaving 13 bases between the germline ends. The CDR3 covers 16 residues. DNA for the CDR3: TGCGCCAGCATGGCCTCAAGGGGCTCTGGGGCCAACGTCCTGACTTTC. Translated, it gives CASMASRGSGANVLTF.

Many counts were recorded for this clonotype. Written as DNA, the CDR3 is TGCAGTGCCGCAAGCGGGAGCACAGATACGCAGTATTTT. Amino acid sequence: CSAASGSTDTQYF. This sequence joins TRBV20-1 and TRBJ2-3; D is possibly TRBD2 (6 bases). Germline CDR1 and CDR2: DFQATT and SNEGSKA (reference sequence). The CDR3 covers 13 residues. V gave up 6 bases and J gave up 0 bases, with 10 bases separating them.

This clonotype was picked up many times. This rearrangement joins TRBV6-1 to TRBJ2-7, with 8 bases matching TRBD1. The CDR3 runs 14 residues. J gave up 1 base and V 6 bases, and 5 bases lay outside the gene matches. The germline V gene encodes CDR1 MNHNS and CDR2 SASEGT. CDR3 sequence: CASSWDRTSYEQYF. The CDR3 DNA sequence: TGTGCCAGCAGCTGGGACAGGACATCCTACGAGCAGTACTTC.

This clonotype was recorded many times. It is unclear where the CDR3 begins or ends on the DNA, so no DNA is shown, and the CDR3 is as TCRdb lists it. This chain joins TRBV6-1 and TRBJ1-3. The germline V gene has CDR1 MNHNS and CDR2 SASEGT. The CDR3 has 16 residues if both end residues are counted. CDR3 amino acids: CASSTFGSRSGNTIYF.

This clonotype occurred a few times. This CDR3 reads CASSVAPDWSYNEQFF. CDR3 nucleotide sequence: TGTGCCAGCAGCGTAGCGCCAGATTGGTCCTACAATGAGCAGTTCTTC. V is TRBV9 and J is TRBJ2-1, with D unresolved. Trimming cost V 0 bases and J 1 base, with 11 bases left between them. The germline gives CDR1 SGDLS, CDR2 YYNGEE. The CDR3 is made up of 16 amino acids.

This clonotype appeared a few times. V gene TRBV7-8 combines with J gene TRBJ2-7, with a weak D call TRBD1 (7 bases). This CDR3 is built from 15 residues. The V end was cut by 3 bases, the J end by 7 bases, with 19 bases between. Germline CDR1 SGHVS, CDR2 FQNEAQ. The CDR3 coding sequence is TGTGCCAGCAGCTTCGCAGCAGGGGGGACGGTTGAGCAGTACTTC. Protein product: CASSFAAGGTVEQYF.

This clonotype was seen many times. V gene TRBV28 combines with J gene TRBJ2-5, with 8 bases fitting TRBD2. This CDR3 has 14 amino acids. Trimming removed 8 bases from V and 4 bases from J; junction bases left unmatched: 9. Germline values: CDR1 MDHEN, CDR2 SYDVKM. CDR3 amino acids: CASSAGAGGETQYF. The CDR3 DNA follows: TGTGCCAGCTCAGCGGGAGCCGGGGGAGAGACCCAGTACTTC. Based on the CDR3 plus reference TRBV28 and TRBJ2-5, the full variable domain is DVKVTQSSRYLVKRTGEKVFLECVQDMDHENMFWYRQDPGLGLRLIYFSYDVKMKEKGDIPEGYSVSREKKERFSLILESASTNQTSMYLCASSAGAGGETQYFGPGTRLLVL.

The sample holds many counts of this clonotype. The V and J genes are TRBV3-1 and TRBJ1-5; weak D call: TRBD1 (6 bases). The ends were cut back, 3 bases at V and 7 bases at J, with 16 bases in the middle. Germline V gene data show CDR1 as LGHDT and CDR2 as YNNKEL (reference sequence). The CDR3 is made up of 15 amino acids. The DNA of the CDR3 is TGTGCCAGCAGCCAGAATACAGGGTCTTGGCAGCCCCAGCATTTT. Protein sequence: CASSQNTGSWQPQHF.

In its sample, this clonotype was seen a few times. One base away lies a much larger clone, so this may be a sequencing read error. This chain connects TRBV30 to TRBJ1-4; D uncertain. The CDR3 runs to 13 residues. Looked up from germline, CDR1 is GTSNPN and CDR2 is SVGIG (reference sequence). CDR3 nucleotide sequence: TGTGCCTGGAGTGTACGGTTGTATGAAGAACTGTTTTTT. Encoded protein: CAWSVRLYEELFF.

This chain uses TRBV12-3 or TRBV12-4 with TRBJ1-1; D is perhaps TRBD1 (5 bases). Trimming took 5 bases from V and 3 from J, leaving 13 bases between them. This CDR3 region has 14 residues. Here the CDR3 reads CASSIWGGDTEAFF. In nucleotides, the CDR3 is TGTGCCAGCAGTATCTGGGGGGGGGACACTGAAGCTTTCTTT.

The V and J genes are TRBV9 and TRBJ1-3; D not resolved. Per the germline V gene, CDR1 is SGDLS and CDR2 is YYNGEE. V lost 0 bases and J lost 0, with 10 bases in between. The CDR3 is 16 residues long. CDR3 residues: CASSVGELSSGNTIYF. The CDR3 bases are TGTGCCAGCAGCGTAGGGGAGCTGAGCTCTGGAAACACCATATATTTT.

This clonotype was recorded many times. This chain links TRBV7-3 with TRBJ2-1; TRBD1 agrees at 7 bases. V trimming: 6 bases; J trimming: 5 bases; junction bases outside the gene matches: 13. Germline V gene lookup returns CDR1 SGHTA and CDR2 FQGTGA. The CDR3 length is 16 residues. The chain's CDR3 is CASSHRGTVPNNEQFF. DNA of the CDR3: TGTGCCAGCAGTCACCGAGGGACAGTCCCCAACAATGAGCAGTTCTTC.

The sample holds many counts of this clonotype. The chain uses TRBV20-1 and TRBJ2-7; no clear D gene. Germline CDR1 reads DFQATT; CDR2 reads SNEGSKA (reference sequence). The CDR3 has 12 amino acids. Deletions cut 6 bases from V and 2 bases from J, with 11 bases between. The CDR3 coding sequence is TGCAGTGCCTCCGAGAGTACCTACGAGCAGTACTTC. Protein: CSASESTYEQYF.

The chain links TRBV9 to TRBJ1-1; 8 nucleotides line up with TRBD1. The CDR3 has 15 residues. The V and J ends lost 4 bases and 2 bases, in that order; junction bases with no gene match: 7. Germline V CDR1 and CDR2: SGDLS, YYNGEE. The CDR3 sequence: CASSPQTGDNTEAFF. The CDR3 DNA reads TGTGCCAGCAGCCCTCAGACAGGGGACAACACTGAAGCTTTCTTT.

This clonotype has a count of ten or more. The V and J genes are TRBV20-1 and TRBJ2-1, with a possible D match to TRBD2 (6 bases). The V gene lost 1 base and the J gene lost 5 bases, with 21 bases spanning the gap. The CDR3 is made up of 17 amino acids. The germline gives CDR1 DFQATT, CDR2 SNEGSKA (reference sequence). CDR3 nucleotide sequence: TGCAGTGCTAGAGTCACCGGCCGAGCGGGCCCCAACAATGAGCAGTTCTTC. Protein sequence: CSARVTGRAGPNNEQFF.